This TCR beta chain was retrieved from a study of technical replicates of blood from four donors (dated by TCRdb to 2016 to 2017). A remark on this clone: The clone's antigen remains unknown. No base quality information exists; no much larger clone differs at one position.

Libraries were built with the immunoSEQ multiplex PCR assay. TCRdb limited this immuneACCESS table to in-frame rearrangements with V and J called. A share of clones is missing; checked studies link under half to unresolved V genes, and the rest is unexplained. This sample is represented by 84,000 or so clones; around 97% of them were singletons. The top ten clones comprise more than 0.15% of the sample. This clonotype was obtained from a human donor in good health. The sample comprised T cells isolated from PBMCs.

The CDR3: CASRSRGRWDEQFF. The DNA sequence is TGTGCCAGTAGGTCTCGCGGGAGGTGGGATGAGCAGTTCTTC. This chain joins TRBV19 to TRBJ2-1, with 8 middle bases fitting TRBD2. Trimming leaves V shorter by 6 bases and J shorter by 8 bases, with the junction holding 9 bases beyond the gene matches. The CDR1 and CDR2 encoded by the germline V gene (reference sequence) are LNHDA and SQIVND. Counted from cysteine to phenylalanine, this CDR3 has 14 amino acids. CDR3 DNA is the only sequence kept; it has 42 bases, read in frame from the first base.